One TCR beta chain is described in this entry. Its antigen is still unknown. No base qualities exist here, and no much larger clone lies one base off it. TCRbeta CDR3 regions were amplified from genomic DNA by means of the immunoSEQ Assay, a bias-controlled multiplex PCR. The study's own analysis went as follows. Within the assay, amplification of reference gene primers was used to estimate how many nucleated cells each sample contained. To quantify the absolute abundance of each unique TCRbeta CDR3 rearrangement, sequence reads were collapsed and filtered. For each sample, productive Simpson clonality was calculated by taking the square root of Simpson's diversity index across productive rearrangements. TCRdb re-hosts the immuneACCESS table, in-frame sequences only. Its copies lack some clones; in the studies checked, an unresolved V gene accounts for under half of them, and the cause for the rest is not known. The V and J calls and clone size are taken from that table; D and trimming were inferred from the DNA. The table for this sample lists around 250,000 clones; roughly 86% of them were counted only once. The top ten clonotypes cover under 9% of the sample.

The data belong to a study of blood T cell repertoires in COVID-19 (TCRdb year 2020). Context from the whole study: Samples covering the acute and convalescent phases of COVID-19 were provided by collaborators in the United States, Italy and Spain. The prospective study material was composed of cDNA or gDNA derived from T cells, B-cell-depleted T cells, or PBMCs. The dataset comprised deeply sampled blood TCRbeta repertoires from subjects exposed to, actively infected with, or recovered from COVID-19. The repertoires were released in a freely available public database intended as a resource for research on the immune response to SARS-CoV-2. Samples came from the ongoing ImmuneRACE study (first 160 participants) plus 1,254 subjects from 6 global collaborators. Sample metadata almost always included a de-identified subject ID, COVID-19 status, age in years and sex. Where available, HLA class I and class II types were taken from metadata supplied by the sample provider and were not determined by assay-based typing. The paper as a whole reports these results and caveats: How much clinical and demographic metadata was included differed by source and by participant, and the metadata was provided uncurated.

Collaborating institutions collected whole blood in K2EDTA tubes following their own protocols. For TCRbeta analysis, collaborator samples were shipped as frozen whole blood, as isolated PBMCs, or as DNA extracted from either sample type. The germline V end is reduced by 5 bases and the J end by 1 base; junction bases left unmatched: 5. The germline V gene encodes CDR1 SGHNT and CDR2 YENEEA. From the cysteine through the phenylalanine, the CDR3 covers 14 amino acids. CDR3 DNA only is kept here, 42 bases in frame from base 1. The clonotype originates from a woman in her 70s with active or convalescent COVID-19. Sequencing was done on a sample of peripheral blood. This chain is built from TRBV11-3 and TRBJ2-7; TRBD2 matches 7 bases in the middle. The CDR3 in this case is CASSPWGGSYEQYF. The DNA is as follows: TGTGCCAGCAGCCCCTGGGGGGGATCCTACGAGCAGTACTTC.